The clone carrying this T cell receptor beta chain came up a few times. Its cognate antigen is unknown. Purities in excess of 98% were seen in all sorted populations. The data originate from a study of beta chain features in type 1 diabetes. General study findings and limits: VDJ junctions in type 1 diabetes patients carried more deletions and fewer insertions. Shortening that was moderate but significant affected the TCRB CDR3s of Type 1 diabetes patients in all four CD4+ subsets.

The whole isolated RNA underwent reverse transcription, so sequencing captured expressed TCRB transcripts. Some clones are missing from TCRdb's copy, which holds only in-frame ones; the method was immunoSEQ multiplex PCR. In the table there are more than 120,000 clones, about 13% of which are singletons. This CDR3 has 12 amino acids. Trimming left V 6 bases short and J 0 bases short, with 6 bases between. Germline V gene lookup returns CDR1 GTSNPN and CDR2 SVGIG (reference sequence). Sequenced: central memory CD4+ T cells from blood. This TCR derives from a man younger than 35 with type 1 diabetes. The rearrangement uses TRBV30 and TRBJ1-3, with no clear D. Here the CDR3 DNA reads TGTGCCTGCGCCCTCTCTGGAAACACCATATATTTT. Its protein product is CACALSGNTIYF. Looking up the rest from reference TRBV30 and TRBJ1-3 gives the full variable domain: SQTIHQWPATLVQPVGSPLSLECTVEGTSNPNLYWYRQAAGRGLQLLFYSVGIGQISSEVPQNLSASRPQDRQFILSSKKLLLSDSGFYLCACALSGNTIYFGEGSWLTVV.